These T cell receptor beta chains were read from a single sample in a study of blood T cell repertoires in COVID-19. Only in-frame clones appear in the TCRdb table, and some are missing; sequencing was by immunoSEQ multiplex PCR. The table has tens of thousands of clones, around 79% seen once. Input material: peripheral blood. Receptors were obtained from a man aged 55 to 70 with acute or convalescent COVID-19. Both conserved end residues are part of each CDR3. A D gene is named only where the DNA matches it firmly. A row's size may be missing; if present it is once, few, many or a size class.

>TRBV10-3|NA|TRBJ1-4|NA
TGTGCCATCAGTGAGCCGGGAAGTAATGAAAAACTGTTTTTT
CAISEPGSNEKLFF
>TRBV4-3|NA|TRBJ2-3|TRBD2
TGCGCCAGCAGCCAAGATAAATTATGGGGCTTAGCGGGAGAAGTAGATACGCAGTATTTT
CASSQDKLWGLAGEVDTQYF
>TRBV4-1|few|TRBJ1-2|NA
TGCGCCAGCAGCCAAGATCCCTACGGCTACACCTTC
CASSQDPYGYTF
>TRBV6-5|NA|TRBJ2-7|NA
TGTGCCAGCAGTTACTTTGGTGGGAGCTCCTACGAGCAGTACTTC
CASSYFGGSSYEQYF
>TRBV5-1|NA|TRBJ1-1|TRBD1
TGCGCCAGCAGCCACACGGACAGGGGGGGAGCTTTCTTT
CASSHTDRGGAFF
>TRBV5-1|NA|TRBJ1-6|NA
TGCGCCAGCAGGTCGGAGGGTCCTTCACCCCTCCACTTT
CASRSEGPSPLHF
>TRBV9|NA|TRBJ2-7|TRBD2
TGTGCCAGCAGCCTTCAGCCGGGACTAGCGGGAGATAACGAGCAGTACTTC
CASSLQPGLAGDNEQYF
>TRBV6-5|NA|TRBJ2-3|TRBD1
TGTGCCAGCAGTTACAGGGACAGCGACGTGAATACGCAGTATTTT
CASSYRDSDVNTQYF
>TRBV5-6|NA|TRBJ2-3|TRBD1
TGTGCCAGCAGCTTCGTGGGGACAGACCTCACAGATACGCAGTATTTT
CASSFVGTDLTDTQYF
>TRBV30|medium-sized|TRBJ1-1|NA
TGTGCCTGGAGTCCCACGCCCGTAAGGGGCACTGAAGCTTTCTTT
CAWSPTPVRGTEAFF
>TRBV19|NA|TRBJ2-7|NA
TGTGCCAGTAGTATAGCCAGCGCCTCTGCCGAGCAGTACTTC
CASSIASASAEQYF
>TRBV3-1/TRBV3-2|few|TRBJ1-1|NA
TGTGCCAGCAGCCAATCTCACTCGAACACTGAAGCTTTCTTT
CASSQSHSNTEAFF
>TRBV28|NA|TRBJ2-5|TRBD2
TGTGCCAGCGGTCAGGGCGGGAGGGAGACCCAGTACTTC
CASGQGGRETQYF
>TRBV5-1|NA|TRBJ1-1|NA
TGCGCCAGCAGCTTACAGGGGAACACTGAAGCTTTCTTT
CASSLQGNTEAFF
>TRBV5-1|NA|TRBJ1-1|TRBD1
TGCGCCAGCAGCTTGAATCCGGGACAGGGGTTGAACACTGAAGCTTTCTTT
CASSLNPGQGLNTEAFF
>TRBV19|NA|TRBJ2-2|NA
TGTGCCAGTAGTGACAGGCCCACCGGGGAGCTGTTTTTT
CASSDRPTGELFF
>TRBV7-2|NA|TRBJ2-7|TRBD1
TGTGCCAGCAGCTTAGGACAGGGCACCTACGAGCAGTACTTC
CASSLGQGTYEQYF
>TRBV27|NA|TRBJ2-5|NA
TGTGCCAGCAGCACAGACGCAGGGGGGGAGACCCAGTACTTC
CASSTDAGGETQYF
>TRBV5-5|once|TRBJ1-4|NA
TGTGCCAGCAGCTTGGCGGCGGTTAATGAAAAACTGTTTTTT
CASSLAAVNEKLFF
>TRBV3-1/TRBV3-2|NA|TRBJ2-1|NA
TGTGCCAGCAGCCTGACTAGCAATGAGCAGTTCTTC
CASSLTSNEQFF
>TRBV7-6|NA|TRBJ2-5|NA
TGTGCCAGCAGCCTACAGCTACAAGAGACCCAGTACTTC
CASSLQLQETQYF
>TRBV5-4|NA|TRBJ1-4|NA
TGTGCCAGCAGCTTGACACCAACTAATGAAAAACTGTTTTTT
CASSLTPTNEKLFF
>TRBV28|few|TRBJ1-6|TRBD1
TGTGCCAGCAGCCCCAGGGGGTTGCGGATGTCCTATAATTCACCCCTCCACTTT
CASSPRGLRMSYNSPLHF
>TRBV20-1|NA|TRBJ1-1|TRBD1
TGCAGTGCTAGTTCCCCAGGGACAGGACCCTCCACTGAAGCTTTCTTT
CSASSPGTGPSTEAFF
>TRBV5-1|medium-sized|TRBJ2-7|TRBD1
TGCGCCAGCAGCTTCCCCCGACAGGGGGGTAGGGGCGAGCAGTACTTC
CASSFPRQGGRGEQYF
>TRBV24-1|NA|TRBJ2-5|TRBD1
TGTGCCACCAGTGATTCAGGAGGACAGGGGATCGGAGAGACCCAGTACTTC
CATSDSGGQGIGETQYF
>TRBV5-1|NA|TRBJ2-3|TRBD2
TGCGCCAGCAGCTCTGCTAGCGGGAGCACAGATACGCAGTATTTT
CASSSASGSTDTQYF
>TRBV11-2|NA|TRBJ1-1|NA
TGTGCCAGCAGCTTAGTTGACCGCACCGGGGCTTTCTTT
CASSLVDRTGAFF
>TRBV30|few|TRBJ1-1|NA
TGTGCCTGGAGTTACAGTCGGCTAAACACTGAAGCTTTCTTT
CAWSYSRLNTEAFF
>TRBV24-1|few|TRBJ1-5|NA
TGTGCCACCAGTGACGTCCGGGGGGCCGATCAGCCCCAGCATTTT
CATSDVRGADQPQHF
>TRBV6-2/TRBV6-3|NA|TRBJ2-2|TRBD2
TGTGCCAGCAGTTACTCTACCGGGAGGGCTAACACCGGGGAGCTGTTTTTT
CASSYSTGRANTGELFF
>TRBV2|few|TRBJ1-2|TRBD1
TGTGCCAGCAGGACCCGGGACAGCTATCATGGCTACACCTTC
CASRTRDSYHGYTF
>TRBV5-1|NA|TRBJ1-2|NA
TGCGCCAGCAGCCTGGGGGCGGGTTTCGATCACTATGGCTACACCTTC
CASSLGAGFDHYGYTF
>TRBV19|NA|TRBJ2-1|TRBD2
TGTGCCAGTAGTAAACTAGCGACCCTCTACAATGAGCAGTTCTTC
CASSKLATLYNEQFF
>TRBV30|few|TRBJ2-7|TRBD2
TGTGCCTGGAGTGATTGGGAACTAGCGGGGGGAATGCAGTACTTC
CAWSDWELAGGMQYF
>TRBV6-5|NA|TRBJ2-1|NA
TGTGCCAGCAGTTACTCGAGGACTAACGAGCAGTTCTTC
CASSYSRTNEQFF
>TRBV10-1|NA|TRBJ2-1|TRBD2
TGCGCCAGCAGCGCCGCGCTAGCGGGAGGGAATGAGCAGTTCTTC
CASSAALAGGNEQFF
>TRBV10-1|NA|TRBJ2-3|TRBD2
TGCGCCAGCAGTCTAGCGGGTCGCACAGATACGCAGTATTTT
CASSLAGRTDTQYF
>TRBV5-1|NA|TRBJ1-5|NA
TGCGCCAGCAGCTTGATGGACAGCTTTAATCAGCCCCAGCATTTT
CASSLMDSFNQPQHF
>TRBV5-4|NA|TRBJ1-6|NA
TGTGCCAGCAGCTTTCCTTCTAGGGGGGGCAATTCACCCCTCCACTTT
CASSFPSRGGNSPLHF
>TRBV14|NA|TRBJ1-1|NA
TGTGCCAGCAGCCAATCTACACGGCACCTTAGGGGGAACACTGAAGCTTTCTTT
CASSQSTRHLRGNTEAFF
>TRBV6-1|NA|TRBJ1-5|TRBD1
TGTGCCAGCAGTGAAGTTATGGGGGGGACAGGGGGACAGCCCCAGCATTTT
CASSEVMGGTGGQPQHF
>TRBV4-3|NA|TRBJ1-2|TRBD1
TGCGCCAGCAGCCAAGTCGCGACAGGGGGGAATGGCTACACCTTC
CASSQVATGGNGYTF
>TRBV9|NA|TRBJ2-1|TRBD2
TGTGCCAGCAGCCCGTGGGGACTAGCGGGTCAGGATGAGCAGTTCTTC
CASSPWGLAGQDEQFF
>TRBV7-9|NA|TRBJ2-2|NA
TGTGCCAGCAGCTTAGCGGGGAGACCCTTAACCGGGGAGCTGTTTTTT
CASSLAGRPLTGELFF
>TRBV6-1|NA|TRBJ1-1|TRBD1
TGTGCCAGCAGTGAGGGCAGGGGGCGATGGAACACTGAAGCTTTCTTT
CASSEGRGRWNTEAFF
>TRBV27|NA|TRBJ2-2|TRBD2
TGTGCCAGCAGTCAAGGGACTAGCGCCACCGGGGAGCTGTTTTTT
CASSQGTSATGELFF
>TRBV7-2|NA|TRBJ2-3|NA
TGTGCCAGCAGCTTATTTCGCGGCACAGATACGCAGTATTTT
CASSLFRGTDTQYF
>TRBV7-2|NA|TRBJ2-3|NA
TGTGCCAGCAGCTTATCCCATACAGATACGCAGTATTTT
CASSLSHTDTQYF
>TRBV29-1|NA|TRBJ2-7|NA
TGCAGCGTCCAGGGGAAAGGGGTCCAGTACTTC
CSVQGKGVQYF
>TRBV21-1|NA|TRBJ2-5|NA
TGTGCCAGCAGCACAATGCTTGGGGGGAGACACAAGACCCAGTACTTC
CASSTMLGGRHKTQYF
>TRBV5-6|NA|TRBJ1-1|NA
TGTGCCAGCAGCATAGGGGTGCATTCGAACACTGAAGCTTTCTTT
CASSIGVHSNTEAFF
>TRBV10-2|NA|TRBJ2-4|TRBD2
TGCGCCAGCAGTGACGTTGCGGGAGGGAAAAACATTCAGTACTTC
CASSDVAGGKNIQYF